This record looks at one T cell receptor beta chain sequence and its context. The data are from a study of blood T cell repertoires in COVID-19. At the level of the study: T cells, B-cell-depleted T cells, or PBMCs supplied cDNA or gDNA.

The CDR3 consists of 14 residues. V lost 2 bases and J lost 3, with 11 bases in between. Germline V CDR1 and CDR2: SGHNT, YYREEE (reference sequence). Recruited during active infection, patients (from Seattle) were subsequently followed longitudinally. The authors' processing: Cell counts per sample came from amplifying reference gene primers. Using immunoSEQ multiplex PCR, the repertoire was profiled, and TCRdb retains in-frame clones only, with some absent. V and J calls and clone size are copied from that table; D and trimming were computed from the DNA. The sample gives 200,000 to 250,000 clones, 80% to 95% of which show up once; roughly 0.79% is in the top ten.

The TCR sequence derives from a man aged 30 to 45 with COVID-19, enrolled during active disease. Sequenced: peripheral blood. V gene TRBV5-4 combines with J gene TRBJ1-2; D is perhaps TRBD1 (5 bases). The CDR3 nucleotides read TGTGCCAGCAGCTTTGGGGCTTTGGACTATGGCTACACCTTC. It codes for CASSFGALDYGYTF.